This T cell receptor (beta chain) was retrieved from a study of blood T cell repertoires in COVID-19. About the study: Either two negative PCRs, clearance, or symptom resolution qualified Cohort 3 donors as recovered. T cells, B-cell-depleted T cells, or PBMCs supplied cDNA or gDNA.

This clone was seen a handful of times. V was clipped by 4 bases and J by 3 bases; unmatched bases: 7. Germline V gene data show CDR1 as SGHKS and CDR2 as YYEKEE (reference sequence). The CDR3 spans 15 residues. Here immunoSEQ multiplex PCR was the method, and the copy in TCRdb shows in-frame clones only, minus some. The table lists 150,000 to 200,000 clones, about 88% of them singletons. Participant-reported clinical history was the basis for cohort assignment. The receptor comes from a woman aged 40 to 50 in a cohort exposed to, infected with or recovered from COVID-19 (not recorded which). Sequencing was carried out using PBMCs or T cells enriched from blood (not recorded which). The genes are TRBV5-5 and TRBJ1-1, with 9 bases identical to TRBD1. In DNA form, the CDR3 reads TGTGCCAGCAGCCTCGGGACAGGGCGAGACACTGAAGCTTTCTTT. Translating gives CASSLGTGRDTEAFF.